A single sample is the source of the 23 T cell receptor beta chains below, sequenced in a study of shared clonotypes between healthy human individuals (dated by TCRdb to 2018 to 2020). The library was produced with the immunoSEQ multiplex PCR assay. Not all clones reach the TCRdb copy of this immuneACCESS table, which keeps in-frame sequences only. Checked studies attribute under half of the gap to unresolved V genes and leave the rest unexplained. The sample profile shows some 2,000,000 clones; nearly 97% of them were found once. The top ten hold over 0.1% of the sample. Material: naive CD4+ T cells sorted from blood. This specimen's cell subset or site label, per the study, means: CD45RA+ positively selected. All receptors come from a man between 18 and 35 years old in good health.

Turning to this clone: Other DNA variants within this sample encode the same CDR3. V is TRBV7-9 and J is TRBJ2-7; D may match TRBD1 or TRBD2 (7 bases each). CDR3 size: 14 residues. The V gene's germline CDR1 is SEHNR and CDR2 FQNEAQ (reference sequence). Trimming took off 2 bases at V and 4 bases at J, with 12 bases between the two ends. The CDR3 loop is CASSLSQGGYEQYF. Here the CDR3 DNA reads TGTGCCAGCAGCTTAAGTCAGGGGGGGTACGAGCAGTACTTC. The full variable domain, with the rest looked up from reference TRBV7-9 and TRBJ2-7, is DTGVSQNPRHKITKRGQNVTFRCDPISEHNRLYWYRQTLGQGPEFLTYFQNEAQLEKSRLLSDRFSAERPKGSFSTLEIQRTEQGDSAMYLCASSLSQGGYEQYFGPGTRLTVT.

CDR3 nucleotide sequence: TGCGCCAGCAGCCATCAGGTGCTCCAAGAGACCCAGTACTTC. Translating gives CASSHQVLQETQYF. V usage is TRBV4-1 and J usage is TRBJ2-5; D is undetermined. Trimming pared 3 bases from V and 1 base from J, leaving 9 bases between. CDR1 is MGHRA and CDR2 is YSYEKL in the germline V gene. The CDR3 sequence is 14 residues long.

The CDR3 nucleotides read TGTGCCATCAGTGCAGCGTGGGGGGCCGGTCAAGAGACCCAGTACTTC. Translating gives CAISAAWGAGQETQYF. This chain links TRBV10-3 with TRBJ2-5; D is possibly TRBD1 or TRBD2 (6 bases each). Germline V CDR1 and CDR2: ENHRY, SYGVKD. CDR3 length: 16 residues. Trimming shortened V by 4 bases and J by 2 bases, and 17 bases separated the two germline ends.

The CDR3 loop reads CASSPDINSNQPQHF. The CDR3 nucleotides read TGTGCCAGCAGCCCCGACATTAATAGCAATCAGCCCCAGCATTTT. V is TRBV5-4 and J is TRBJ1-5; D is unclear. The V gene's germline CDR1 is SGHNT and CDR2 YYREEE (reference sequence). V was cut by 4 bases and J by 0 bases, with 11 bases left in between. There are 15 residues in the CDR3.

This chain links TRBV2 with TRBJ2-5, with unresolved D. The CDR3 sequence is 13 residues long. V dropped 5 bases and J dropped 2 bases, with 9 bases sitting between them. Germline assignment: CDR1 SNHLY and CDR2 FYNNEI. The CDR3 DNA reads TGTGCCAGCAGTTATGGCGGACAAGAGACCCAGTACTTC. Encoded protein: CASSYGGQETQYF.

The J gene is TRBJ2-5, the V gene TRBV28; the D gene could be TRBD1 or TRBD2 (5 bases each). V shed 6 bases and J shed 7 bases, with 12 bases lying between them. The CDR3 spans 12 residues. Germline CDR1 reads MDHEN; CDR2 reads SYDVKM. Here the CDR3 reads CASSGDRVTQYF. The CDR3 DNA sequence: TGTGCCAGCAGCGGGGACCGGGTGACCCAGTACTTC.

This chain links TRBV4-2 with TRBJ2-2; D remains ambiguous. The CDR3 length is 13 residues. Trimming took off 3 bases at V and 2 bases at J, with 4 bases between the two ends. Germline CDR1 reads LGHNA; CDR2 reads YNFKEQ. This CDR3 reads CASSHGNTGELFF. The CDR3 DNA reads as TGTGCCAGCAGCCACGGTAACACCGGGGAGCTGTTTTTT.

In nucleotides, the CDR3 is TGCGCCAGCACCCTCGAGGTAATGAACACTGAAGCTTTCTTT. Amino acid sequence: CASTLEVMNTEAFF. The genes are TRBV5-1 and TRBJ1-1, with D unclear. The germline V gene encodes CDR1 SGHRS and CDR2 YFSETQ. V lost 6 bases and J 0 bases, leaving 12 bases between the germline ends. This CDR3 spans 14 amino acids.

The chain recombines TRBV10-3 with TRBJ1-2; 7 nucleotides match TRBD1. Trimming took 0 bases from V and 4 from J; bases not matched to a gene: 5. This CDR3 comprises 15 residues. Germline CDR1 and CDR2: ENHRY and SYGVKD. CDR3 sequence (DNA): TGTGCCATCAGTGAGTCGGCGACAGGGACCTATGGCTACACCTTC. Its protein is CAISESATGTYGYTF.

This sequence joins TRBV5-4 and TRBJ2-7; D ambiguous. Trimming cost V 2 bases and J 2 bases, with 17 bases left between them. The germline gives CDR1 SGHNT, CDR2 YYREEE (reference sequence). The CDR3 totals 16 residues. CDR3 DNA: TGTGCCAGCAGCTTTATTGGGTGGTCGAAGACCTACGAGCAGTACTTC. Translated, it gives CASSFIGWSKTYEQYF.

This chain connects TRBV5-6 to TRBJ2-4; either TRBD1 or TRBD2 may fit D (6 bases each). Trimming cost V 7 bases and J 6 bases, with 17 bases left between them. The CDR3 is 14 amino acids. Germline V gene lookup returns CDR1 SGHDT and CDR2 YYEEEE. The CDR3 DNA sequence: TGTGCCAGCGCTCCGGGGGCAGTTTTAAACATTCAGTACTTC. Translated: CASAPGAVLNIQYF.

The chain has TRBV28 and TRBJ1-6; possibly TRBD1 for D (6 bases). V lost 8 bases and J lost 7, with 12 bases in between. The CDR3 is made up of 13 amino acids. CDR1 and CDR2 (germline): MDHEN, SYDVKM. The CDR3 here is CASLGQTNSPLHF. CDR3 DNA: TGTGCCAGCCTAGGACAGACGAATTCACCCCTCCACTTT.

V is TRBV2 and J is TRBJ1-2; D unclear. The CDR3 length is 16 residues. From germline, CDR1 is SNHLY and CDR2 FYNNEI. V was shortened by 6 bases and J by 4 bases, with 21 bases between the two germline ends. The CDR3 here is CASSKAVPRLGYGYTF. In DNA form, the CDR3 reads TGTGCCAGCAGCAAAGCCGTACCCCGACTAGGCTATGGCTACACCTTC.

The chain carries TRBV11-3 and TRBJ2-7; 10 bases are shared with TRBD2. Germline V gene data show CDR1 as SGHNT and CDR2 as YENEEA. With V trimmed by 5 bases and J by 0 bases, 4 bases remained unmatched. The CDR3 is 15 amino acids. CDR3 amino acids: CASSPGLAASYEQYF. The CDR3 DNA sequence: TGTGCCAGCAGCCCCGGACTAGCGGCCTCCTACGAGCAGTACTTC.

The chain joins TRBV7-9 to TRBJ2-6; D gene ambiguous. Deletions cut 6 bases from V and 2 bases from J, with 8 bases between. CDR1 is SEHNR and CDR2 is FQNEAQ in the germline V gene (reference sequence). CDR3 length: 14 amino acids. CDR3 protein: CASSSVAGANVLTF. The CDR3 nucleotides are TGTGCCAGCAGTTCGGTTGCTGGGGCCAACGTCCTGACTTTC.

The chain recombines TRBV18 with TRBJ2-2, with D possibly being TRBD1 (6 bases). Trimming shortened V by 1 base and J by 4 bases, and 10 bases separated the two germline ends. CDR1 KGHSH and CDR2 LQKENI come from the germline V gene. This CDR3 has 15 residues. The CDR3 DNA reads TGTGCCAGCTCACCACAGGGACATCCCACCGGGGAGCTGTTTTTT. Its translation: CASSPQGHPTGELFF. The complete variable domain, with remaining parts taken from reference TRBV18 and TRBJ2-2, reads NAGVMQNPRHLVRRRGQEARLRCSPMKGHSHVYWYRQLPEEGLKFMVYLQKENIIDESGMPKERFSAEFPKEGPSILRIQQVVRGDSAAYFCASSPQGHPTGELFFGEGSRLTVL.

V and J are TRBV28 and TRBJ1-2; D gene unclear. In germline, CDR1 is MDHEN, CDR2 SYDVKM. The CDR3 runs to 13 residues. V lost 5 bases, J lost 5 bases, and 12 bases lay in between. CDR3 DNA: TGTGCCAGCAGTGTGGCAGCAGATTATGGCTACACCTTC. Encoded protein: CASSVAADYGYTF.

The J gene is TRBJ1-2, the V gene TRBV2; 10 positions match TRBD1. Germline loops: CDR1 SNHLY, CDR2 FYNNEI. This CDR3 is 14 amino acids long. The V and J ends lost 8 bases and 4 bases, in that order; junction bases with no gene match: 7. The CDR3 sequence: CASAGQGGFYGYTF. DNA for the CDR3: TGTGCCAGCGCCGGACAGGGGGGATTCTATGGCTACACCTTC. Using reference TRBV2 and TRBJ1-2 for the parts outside the CDR3, the full variable domain is EPEVTQTPSHQVTQMGQEVILRCVPISNHLYFYWYRQILGQKVEFLVSFYNNEISEKSEIFDDQFSVERPDGSNFTLKIRSTKLEDSAMYFCASAGQGGFYGYTFGSGTRLTVV.

Of note for this clone: Other nucleotide sequences from this sample produce the same CDR3. The CDR3 reads CASSQDRGEKLFF. As DNA, the CDR3 is TGCGCCAGCAGCCAAGATCGCGGTGAAAAACTGTTTTTT. The chain carries TRBV4-3 and TRBJ1-4; D gene unclear. This CDR3 has 13 amino acids. V was shortened by 0 bases and J by 7 bases, with 6 bases between the two germline ends. Germline-derived CDR1 and CDR2 are LGHNA and YSLEER.

V usage is TRBV10-1 and J usage is TRBJ2-7; 13 nucleotides line up with TRBD2. Germline V CDR1 and CDR2: WNHNN, SYGVQD (reference sequence). The CDR3 loop spans 15 amino acids. V dropped 3 bases and J dropped 3; count of bases not matched to a gene: 2. This CDR3 is CASSEGTSGIYEQYF. DNA for the CDR3: TGCGCCAGCAGTGAAGGGACTAGCGGGATCTACGAGCAGTACTTC.

This chain uses TRBV15 with TRBJ1-1, with D unresolved. V was cut by 0 bases and J by 8 bases, with 7 bases left in between. The CDR3 sequence is 12 residues long. Looked up from germline, CDR1 is LNHNV and CDR2 is YYDKDF (reference sequence). This CDR3 reads CATSRDRIEAFF. In nucleotides, the CDR3 is TGTGCCACCAGCAGAGACAGAATAGAAGCTTTCTTT. The full variable domain, with the rest looked up from reference TRBV15 and TRBJ1-1, is DAMVIQNPRYQVTQFGKPVTLSCSQTLNHNVMYWYQQKSSQAPKLLFHYYDKDFNNEADTPDNFQSRRPNTSFCFLDIRSPGLGDTAMYLCATSRDRIEAFFGQGTRLTVV.

The chain uses TRBV7-2 and TRBJ1-1; 9 nucleotides agree with TRBD1. J was trimmed by 5 bases and V by 2 bases; bases with no gene match: 3. Germline V gene sequence: CDR1 SGHTA, CDR2 FQGNSA. CDR3 length: 14 residues. CDR3 protein: CASSLLQGATEAFF. The CDR3 DNA follows: TGTGCCAGCAGCTTACTACAGGGGGCGACTGAAGCTTTCTTT.

About this clone itself: The same CDR3 is also encoded by other DNA sequences in this sample. V is TRBV7-3 and J is TRBJ2-2; D call uncertain. CDR3 size: 13 residues. Trimming pared 4 bases from V and 5 bases from J, leaving 8 bases between. Germline CDR1 and CDR2: SGHTA and FQGTGA. The CDR3 region is CASSSQGTGELFF. As DNA, the CDR3 is TGTGCCAGCAGCTCCCAAGGGACCGGGGAGCTGTTTTTT.